A single TCR beta chain is shown here with its context. What it recognizes is unknown. The CDR3 covers 16 residues. Trimming cost V 6 bases and J 4 bases, with 22 bases left between them. Germline CDR1 and CDR2: SGHAT and FQNNGV. This sample stems from a study of shared clonotypes between healthy human individuals. Study observations and caveats: Sampling included only blood; tissue repertoires likely differ.

The repertoire was sequenced with immunoSEQ multiplex PCR; TCRdb's copy has only in-frame clones and lacks some. The table has 2.3 million or so clones, approximately 93% seen once. The V gene is TRBV11-2, the J gene TRBJ2-7; D remains unclear. Sequencing was done on a sample of naive CD4+ T cells from PBMCs. The subset: CD45RA+ positively selected. This TCR came from a man aged 18 to 35 in good health. Some clones in this sample may be carry-over from other donors' samples. The CDR3 sequence is CASRPPGTSATYEQYF. The CDR3 DNA follows: TGTGCCAGCAGACCACCAGGAACGTCGGCAACTTACGAGCAGTACTTC.